Listed here are 27 T cell receptor beta chains from one sample, sequenced in a study of T-cell reconstitution after alpha-beta-depleted transplantation in children. A library of TCRbeta sequences, prepared with unique molecular identifiers, was generated. TCRdb redid the calling of the PCR reads with MiXCR, one entry per CDR3 protein. The sample carries about 610,000 distinct CDR3 sequences, approximately 10% recorded once. The sequences come from PBMCs from the stem cell graft donor, collected from the stem cell graft. These receptors all come from a human donor who donated a stem cell graft to a child with acute myeloid leukemia.

This clonotype was seen only a few times. J is TRBJ1-2 and V is TRBV6-1; D may be TRBD1 (6 bases). Per germline, CDR1 MNHNS and CDR2 SASEGT. This CDR3 is built from 15 residues. Trimming shortened V by 7 bases and J by 0 bases, and 15 bases separated the two germline ends. Here the CDR3 reads CASTQTGGANYGYTF. CDR3 bases: TGTGCCAGCACCCAGACAGGTGGAGCTAACTATGGCTACACCTTC.

The chain combines TRBV12-3 or TRBV12-4 with TRBJ2-5; a possible D gene is TRBD2 (6 bases). The CDR3 runs to 14 residues. Between the trimmed V and J ends, which lost 6 bases and 4 bases, there was a span of 15 bases. The CDR3 protein is CASSPWGRRETQYF. The CDR3 DNA sequence: TGTGCCAGCAGCCCATGGGGGAGGCGAGAGACCCAGTACTTC.

This clonotype has only a few counts. The CDR3 loop reads CASSLKRGSTDTQYF. The CDR3 DNA reads as TGCGCCAGCAGCTTGAAGCGGGGAAGCACAGATACGCAGTATTTT. The gene calls are TRBV5-1 and TRBJ2-3; 7 bases are a match to TRBD2. The CDR3 is 15 amino acids. Germline CDR1 is SGHRS and CDR2 is YFSETQ. J was trimmed by 0 bases and V by 1 base; bases with no gene match: 2. Full variable domain (missing parts from reference TRBV5-1 and TRBJ2-3): KAGVTQTPRYLIKTRGQQVTLSCSPISGHRSVSWYQQTPGQGLQFLFEYFSETQRNKGNFPGRFSGRQFSNSRSEMNVSTLELGDSALYLCASSLKRGSTDTQYFGPGTRLTVL.

A few counts support this clonotype. CDR3 nucleotides: TGTGCCAGCAGCTTGGATTTGGGGGGTGAAAAACTGTTTTTT. Protein product: CASSLDLGGEKLFF. The chain is built from TRBV12-3 or TRBV12-4 and TRBJ1-4; perhaps TRBD1 as D (5 bases). Between the trimmed V and J ends, which lost 6 bases and 7 bases, there was a span of 15 bases. The CDR3 covers 14 residues.

The chain has TRBV6-1 and TRBJ2-7; weak D call: TRBD2 (7 bases). Germline CDR1 and CDR2: MNHNS and SASEGT. V was cut by 6 bases and J by 2 bases, with 20 bases left in between. The CDR3 length is 16 residues. CDR3 loop: CASSPSGGRGAYEQYF. DNA of the CDR3: TGTGCCAGCAGCCCCTCCGGGGGGCGCGGTGCCTACGAGCAGTACTTC.

This clonotype was seen at least ten times. This chain uses TRBV5-1 with TRBJ2-1, with a tentative D call TRBD2 (6 bases). CDR3 length: 13 residues. Trimming shortened V by 7 bases and J by 4 bases, and 12 bases separated the two germline ends. Germline V lookup: CDR1 SGHRS, CDR2 YFSETQ. CDR3 region: CASAPREYNEQFF. Here the CDR3 DNA reads TGCGCCAGCGCGCCACGGGAGTACAATGAGCAGTTCTTC.

The V call is TRBV9, the J call TRBJ2-1; 8 nucleotides agree with TRBD2. The V segment lost 1 base and the J segment 8 bases; nucleotides outside the gene matches: 14. CDR1 is SGDLS and CDR2 is YYNGEE in the germline V gene. The CDR3 runs 17 residues. The CDR3 loop is CASSVLGGGTRGDEQFF. The CDR3 DNA follows: TGTGCCAGCAGCGTATTAGGGGGGGGGACTAGGGGTGATGAGCAGTTCTTC.

This clonotype has more than one count but fewer than ten. The rearrangement links TRBV19 to TRBJ2-1, with D possibly matching TRBD2 (6 bases). Trimming shortened V by 5 bases and J by 0 bases, and 14 bases separated the two germline ends. This CDR3 has 16 residues. The germline gives CDR1 LNHDA, CDR2 SQIVND (reference sequence). CDR3 coding DNA: TGTGCCAGTAGTTCCATGGGGGGTAGCTCCTACAATGAGCAGTTCTTC. Encoded protein: CASSSMGGSSYNEQFF.

A few counts support this clonotype. This rearrangement joins TRBV30 to TRBJ1-1; unclear D gene. Trimming took off 8 bases at V and 2 bases at J, with 6 bases between the two ends. This CDR3 is built from 10 residues. In germline, CDR1 is GTSNPN, CDR2 SVGIG (reference sequence). The DNA of the CDR3 is TGTGCCGGAGCTAACACTGAAGCTTTCTTT. It yields the protein CAGANTEAFF.

The gene calls are TRBV29-1 and TRBJ2-1, with TRBD2 matching 10 bases. V gave up 4 bases and J gave up 8 bases; unmatched junction bases: 5. This CDR3 region has 13 residues. The germline V gene encodes CDR1 SQVTM and CDR2 ANQGSEA. As DNA, the CDR3 is TGCAGCGTTGGGAGCGGGAGGGCCGATGAGCAGTTCTTC. This translates into CSVGSGRADEQFF.

This clonotype appeared a few times. The gene calls are TRBV7-2 and TRBJ2-1; no definite D call. The V end lost 3 bases, the J end lost 10 bases, and 13 bases lay between the germline ends. Per germline, CDR1 SGHTA and CDR2 FQGNSA. The CDR3 is 13 residues long. The CDR3 loop is CASSFGTAREQFF. CDR3 DNA: TGTGCCAGCAGCTTCGGTACTGCTCGCGAGCAGTTCTTC.

This clonotype was counted between two and nine times. CDR3: CASSLGDLLGEQFF. The CDR3 coding sequence is TGCGCCAGCAGCTTAGGTGATCTCCTAGGTGAGCAGTTCTTC. The chain combines TRBV5-1 with TRBJ2-1, with D unresolved. This CDR3 is 14 amino acids long. Germline V lookup: CDR1 SGHRS, CDR2 YFSETQ. Trimming took 2 bases from V and 9 from J, leaving 15 bases between them. Full variable domain (remainder filled in from reference TRBV5-1 and TRBJ2-1): KAGVTQTPRYLIKTRGQQVTLSCSPISGHRSVSWYQQTPGQGLQFLFEYFSETQRNKGNFPGRFSGRQFSNSRSEMNVSTLELGDSALYLCASSLGDLLGEQFFGPGTRLTVL.

The rearrangement joins TRBV30 to TRBJ2-3; weak D call: TRBD2 (5 bases). Trimming removed 4 bases from V and 4 bases from J, with 12 bases in between. CDR3 size: 13 residues. CDR1 is GTSNPN, CDR2 SVGIG, per germline (reference sequence). The CDR3: CAWNRGVSDTQYF. The CDR3 region has the DNA TGTGCCTGGAACCGGGGAGTTTCAGATACGCAGTATTTT.

This clonotype showed up just a few times. J is TRBJ1-3 and V is TRBV6-1; no clear D. Germline V gene lookup returns CDR1 MNHNS and CDR2 SASEGT. The CDR3 totals 14 residues. V gave up 0 bases and J gave up 7 bases, with 10 bases separating them. The CDR3 here is CASSEALPGNTIYF. The DNA for the CDR3 is TGTGCCAGCAGTGAAGCGCTTCCGGGGAACACCATATATTTT.

This chain joins TRBV7-2 and TRBJ2-2; tentatively, D is TRBD1 (6 bases). This CDR3 contains 14 residues. Germline loops: CDR1 SGHTA, CDR2 FQGNSA. V was trimmed by 6 bases and J by 1 base, leaving 9 bases between them. The CDR3 loop is CASRLQGNTGELFF. The DNA of the CDR3 is TGTGCCAGCAGGTTACAGGGGAACACCGGGGAGCTGTTTTTT.

The chain couples TRBV28 to TRBJ2-7; TRBD2 agrees at 7 bases. V shed 6 bases and J 0 bases; nucleotides not matched to a gene: 11. CDR1 and CDR2 from the germline V gene are MDHEN and SYDVKM. This CDR3 has 16 residues. CDR3 protein: CASRRGFGMSSYEQYF. CDR3 DNA: TGTGCCAGCAGGCGGGGGTTTGGAATGAGCTCCTACGAGCAGTACTTC.

This sequence joins TRBV6-6 and TRBJ1-2; D is unresolved. The length of the CDR3 is 11 residues. Trimming took 7 bases from V and 5 from J, leaving 8 bases between them. Germline lookup yields CDR1 MNHNY and CDR2 SVGAGI (reference sequence). CDR3 sequence (DNA): TGTGCCAGCACGGCCGATTATGGCTACACCTTC. Its translation is CASTADYGYTF.

The chain's CDR3 is CASSSGTSRSDTQYF. The CDR3 nucleotides read TGCGCCAGCAGCTCCGGGACTAGCCGCTCAGATACGCAGTATTTT. The chain is built from TRBV5-1 and TRBJ2-3; 9 bases are a match to TRBD2. This CDR3 comprises 15 residues. The germline gives CDR1 SGHRS, CDR2 YFSETQ. With V trimmed by 3 bases and J by 4 bases, 6 bases remained unmatched.

This chain connects TRBV20-1 to TRBJ2-3; no reliable D call. Germline V gene data show CDR1 as DFQATT and CDR2 as SNEGSKA (reference sequence). This CDR3 is built from 11 residues. V lost 2 bases and J 7 bases, leaving 7 bases between the germline ends. The CDR3 loop reads CSARLPNTQYF. CDR3 nucleotides: TGCAGTGCTAGACTCCCGAATACGCAGTATTTT.

This clonotype was seen at least ten times. The genes are TRBV29-1 and TRBJ2-1; the D gene is possibly TRBD2 (6 bases). The germline V gene encodes CDR1 SQVTM and CDR2 ANQGSEA. Trimming pared 6 bases from V and 8 bases from J, leaving 23 bases between. The CDR3 covers 15 residues. CDR3 loop: CSVAGGYGNDDEQFF. The CDR3 region has the DNA TGCAGCGTCGCAGGAGGGTACGGGAATGACGATGAGCAGTTCTTC.

The chain links TRBV20-1 to TRBJ1-4; D may be TRBD1 (5 bases). Trimming left V 5 bases short and J 0 bases short, with 16 bases between. Germline values: CDR1 DFQATT, CDR2 SNEGSKA (reference sequence). The CDR3 sequence is 16 residues long. CDR3 nucleotides: TGCAGTGCTCAAGCCCCTAGGGGTGCAACTAATGAAAAACTGTTTTTT. It encodes CSAQAPRGATNEKLFF.

V is TRBV9 and J is TRBJ1-2; D unclear. Germline V gene data show CDR1 as SGDLS and CDR2 as YYNGEE. Trimming took 3 bases from V and 7 from J, leaving 16 bases between them. The CDR3 runs 14 residues. CDR3 loop: CASSGPWGSGGYTF. The DNA for the CDR3 is TGTGCCAGCAGCGGGCCTTGGGGTTCGGGTGGCTACACCTTC.

This clonotype has only a few counts. J is TRBJ2-4 and V is TRBV20-1, with 8 positions matching TRBD2. Per germline, CDR1 DFQATT and CDR2 SNEGSKA (reference sequence). This CDR3 is built from 17 residues. The junction had 22 bases not matched to a gene; V was cut back by 0 bases and J by 15 bases. In nucleotides, the CDR3 is TGCAGTGCTAGAGAGACCGCCCCGGGACTAGTAGCCACAGCTACGTACTTC. Protein product: CSARETAPGLVATATYF.

The V and J genes are TRBV5-1 and TRBJ1-1; D is uncertain. The CDR3 spans 13 residues. The V end was cut by 3 bases, the J end by 3 bases, with 9 bases between. Germline values: CDR1 SGHRS, CDR2 YFSETQ. The CDR3 sequence: CASSSTTDTEAFF. The CDR3 coding sequence is TGCGCCAGCAGCTCCACCACTGACACTGAAGCTTTCTTT.

The rearrangement joins TRBV11-1 to TRBJ1-6; TRBD1 matches 7 bases. Germline V gene lookup returns CDR1 SGHAT and CDR2 FQDESV (reference sequence). This CDR3 is built from 18 residues. V lost 1 base to trimming and J lost 7 bases; unmatched junction nucleotides: 13. The DNA of the CDR3 is TGTGCCAGCAGCTTAGGAGGGACAGCCGGGATTATAAATTCACCCCTCCACTTT. Translation: CASSLGGTAGIINSPLHF.

The chain joins TRBV11-2 to TRBJ2-7, with D uncertain. Trimming cost V 4 bases and J 4 bases, with 8 bases left between them. Germline-derived CDR1 and CDR2 are SGHAT and FQNNGV. CDR3 size: 12 residues. DNA of the CDR3: TGTGCCAGCAGCTCCTCGGAGTACGAGCAGTACTTC. This gives the protein CASSSSEYEQYF.

This clonotype was seen a few times. This CDR3 is CASSLTRASYNEQFF. The CDR3 coding sequence is TGCGCCAGCAGCTTGACTCGGGCCTCCTACAATGAGCAGTTCTTC. V and J are TRBV5-1 and TRBJ2-1; the D is unclear. Deletions cut 1 base from V and 0 bases from J, with 8 bases between. Germline CDR1 reads SGHRS; CDR2 reads YFSETQ. The CDR3 loop spans 15 amino acids.